The rows below give T cell receptor beta chains drawn from one sample of a study of T cell responses to AZD1222 COVID-19 vaccine. Sequencing used immunoSEQ multiplex PCR; TCRdb keeps in-frame clones, though not all of them. The sample has tens of thousands of clones; approximately 90% are singletons. The material sequenced was peripheral blood, taken 28 days after the second AZD1222 dose. These receptors all stem from an adult who received the AZD1222 COVID-19 vaccine. CDR3s include the opening cysteine and the closing phenylalanine or tryptophan. The order of the fields is clone size, V gene, D gene, J gene, CDR3 DNA, CDR3 protein. The D gene is left open where the match is weak. Clone size is given for some rows only: seen once, a few or many times, or a class if the clone is expanded.

.,TRBV7-8,.,TRBJ1-4,TGTGCCAGCAGCTCCCAAATAGGGGAAAAACTGTTTTTT,CASSSQIGEKLFF
.,TRBV30,TRBD1,TRBJ2-5,TGTGCCGGACACAGGGGGGAGACCCAGTACTTC,CAGHRGETQYF
.,TRBV19,.,TRBJ1-5,TGTGCCAGTAGTAATCCGGGGCGGAATCAGCCCCAGCATTTT,CASSNPGRNQPQHF
.,TRBV9,.,TRBJ1-1,TGTGCCAGCAGCGTAGTAGCGAACACTGAAGCTTTCTTT,CASSVVANTEAFF
.,TRBV28,.,TRBJ1-5,TGTGCCAGCAGTTTAGGGGGACATAGTTCCCAGCCCCAGCATTTT,CASSLGGHSSQPQHF
.,TRBV27,.,TRBJ1-1,TGTGCCAGCAGTTGGGTCACCCGTGACCCGTTTACGTGGAACACTGAAGCTTTCTTT,CASSWVTRDPFTWNTEAFF
.,TRBV9,TRBD1,TRBJ2-6,TGTGCCAGCAGCATAGGGGGACAGGGGGTATCTGGGGCCAACGTCCTGACTTTC,CASSIGGQGVSGANVLTF
.,TRBV2,.,TRBJ1-1,TGTGCCAGCAGCCAGGGCTTTGGGAACACTGAAGCTTTCTTT,CASSQGFGNTEAFF
.,TRBV9,.,TRBJ2-7,TGTGCCAGCAGCCCCGGCGGGGCTCACAACTACGAGCAGTACTTC,CASSPGGAHNYEQYF
.,TRBV19,TRBD1,TRBJ1-3,TGTGCCAGTAGCACCGGGACAGGGGTCGGAAACACCATATATTTT,CASSTGTGVGNTIYF
.,TRBV19,.,TRBJ1-5,TGTGCCAGTAGTCTTCAGGGGTTCAATCAGCCCCAGCATTTT,CASSLQGFNQPQHF
medium-sized,TRBV6-4,TRBD1,TRBJ2-1,TGTGCCAGCAGTGAAGGGACAGGGGGCAATGAGCAGTTCTTC,CASSEGTGGNEQFF
.,TRBV19,TRBD1,TRBJ2-1,TGTGCCAGTAGTATTGAGGGGACAGGGATCGATGAGCAGTTCTTC,CASSIEGTGIDEQFF
.,TRBV19,.,TRBJ1-5,TGTGCCAGTAGTAGATCAGGGAACGGGAATCAGCCCCAGCATTTT,CASSRSGNGNQPQHF
.,TRBV27,.,TRBJ1-6,TGTGCCAGCAGTTTATCGGGGGGCAATTCACCCCTCCACTTT,CASSLSGGNSPLHF
.,TRBV30,.,TRBJ1-1,TGTGCCCGGAAGGTTGGACGGAACACTGAAGCTTTCTTT,CARKVGRNTEAFF